One sample yielded the 31 T cell receptor beta chains listed below, sequenced in a study of cytomegalovirus exposure and HLA in healthy donors. PCR involved 60 Vbeta and 13 Jbeta primers. Clones were sequenced by immunoSEQ multiplex PCR, and TCRdb holds only the in-frame ones, with some missing. The data contain a few hundred thousand clones, around 90% of them singletons. Sequences were obtained from PBMCs. These TCRs come from a girl aged 2-10 years in good health and CMV-seronegative.

V and J are TRBV28 and TRBJ1-5; D ambiguous. Between the trimmed V and J ends, which lost 3 bases and 1 base, there was a span of 10 bases. From germline, CDR1 is MDHEN and CDR2 SYDVKM. This CDR3 contains 15 residues. The CDR3 loop is CASSFPGSSNQPQHF. DNA for the CDR3: TGTGCCAGCAGTTTTCCGGGATCCAGCAATCAGCCCCAGCATTTT.

The chain employs TRBV7-8 and TRBJ2-1; D is possibly TRBD2 (6 bases). Germline CDR1 and CDR2: SGHVS and FQNEAQ. This CDR3 region has 17 residues. Trimming took 5 bases from V and 1 from J, leaving 18 bases between them. DNA of the CDR3: TGTGCCAGCAGCCCACAATTAGCGGTACAATCCTACAATGAGCAGTTCTTC. Translated: CASSPQLAVQSYNEQFF.

The V gene is TRBV11-2, the J gene TRBJ2-7; the D gene is possibly TRBD1 (6 bases). The germline V gene has CDR1 SGHAT and CDR2 FQNNGV. V lost 5 bases and J 10 bases, leaving 12 bases between the germline ends. The CDR3 is made up of 11 amino acids. The CDR3 spells CASSLNGTQYF. CDR3 nucleotide sequence: TGTGCCAGCAGCCTCAACGGGACACAGTACTTC.

The rearrangement uses TRBV5-8 and TRBJ2-7; D remains unclear. This CDR3 has 15 amino acids. V gave up 0 bases and J gave up 3 bases, with 13 bases separating them. Germline V lookup: CDR1 SGHTS, CDR2 YDEGEE. CDR3 residues: CASSLGSPNYYEQYF. CDR3 DNA: TGTGCCAGCAGCTTGGGGTCCCCGAACTACTACGAGCAGTACTTC.

The chain recombines TRBV11-2 with TRBJ2-3; TRBD2 agrees at 7 bases. Germline V gene lookup returns CDR1 SGHAT and CDR2 FQNNGV. V was clipped by 5 bases and J by 1 base; unmatched bases: 9. The CDR3 totals 16 residues. CDR3 residues: CASSGGAGSRTDTQYF. The CDR3 nucleotides read TGTGCCAGCAGCGGGGGAGCGGGGTCCCGCACAGATACGCAGTATTTT.

The rearrangement uses TRBV4-2 and TRBJ1-1; 7 positions agree with TRBD1. Germline V gene data show CDR1 as LGHNA and CDR2 as YNFKEQ. The length of the CDR3 is 13 residues. The V segment lost 8 bases and the J segment 6 bases; nucleotides outside the gene matches: 9. The CDR3 reads CASGYRGAPEAFF. The CDR3 nucleotides read TGTGCCAGCGGATACAGGGGAGCGCCTGAAGCTTTCTTT.

The V and J genes are TRBV2 and TRBJ1-6; maybe TRBD1 (5 bases). The CDR3 contains 14 residues. The V and J ends lost 8 bases and 10 bases respectively, with 18 bases between them. The V gene's germline CDR1 is SNHLY and CDR2 FYNNEI. CDR3 coding DNA: TGTGCCAGCCTACTCGGGGGGATAGGGTCACCCCTCCACTTT. Translating gives CASLLGGIGSPLHF.

This clone has only one observation. The rearrangement uses TRBV5-6 and TRBJ1-6, with 8 bases that match TRBD1. Germline loops: CDR1 SGHDT, CDR2 YYEEEE. The V gene end was trimmed by 6 bases and the J gene end by 10 bases; junction bases not matched to a gene: 9. CDR3 length: 14 amino acids. CDR3 amino acids: CASTRQGLGSPLHF. As DNA, the CDR3 is TGTGCCAGCACCAGACAGGGGTTAGGGTCACCCCTCCACTTT.

V usage is TRBV4-1 and J usage is TRBJ2-1, with 9 nucleotides matching TRBD2. Trimming cost V 0 bases and J 8 bases; bases outside gene matches: 5. The germline V gene encodes CDR1 MGHRA and CDR2 YSYEKL. CDR3 size: 15 residues. The chain's CDR3 is CASSQEGGGGDEQFF. CDR3 coding DNA: TGCGCCAGCAGCCAAGAAGGGGGCGGGGGGGATGAGCAGTTCTTC.

The V call is TRBV18, the J call TRBJ2-7; tentative D call: TRBD2 (6 bases). Germline V lookup: CDR1 KGHSH, CDR2 LQKENI. The CDR3 runs to 13 residues. V lost 3 bases to trimming and J lost 4 bases, with 10 bases between them. The CDR3 region is CASSPGGVYEQYF. DNA for the CDR3: TGTGCCAGCTCACCCGGGGGTGTTTACGAGCAGTACTTC.

This clone was found a few times. The J gene is TRBJ1-1, the V gene TRBV6-1, with D hard to call. This CDR3 contains 14 residues. With 3 bases removed from V and 6 bases from J, the gap between germline ends came to 14 bases. The germline V gene has CDR1 MNHNS and CDR2 SASEGT. As DNA, the CDR3 is TGTGCCAGCAGTGACGAGGGAGGGTACTCTGAAGCTTTCTTT. Encoded protein: CASSDEGGYSEAFF.

This rearrangement joins TRBV6-1 to TRBJ1-3; a possible D gene is TRBD1 (5 bases). Germline CDR1 reads MNHNS; CDR2 reads SASEGT. V gave up 5 bases and J gave up 1 base, with 12 bases separating them. The CDR3 is made up of 15 amino acids. The DNA for the CDR3 is TGTGCCAGCAGTAAGACAGACTCATCTGGAAACACCATATATTTT. Amino acid sequence: CASSKTDSSGNTIYF.

The V call is TRBV7-2, the J call TRBJ2-5, with TRBD2 matching over 13 bases. The ends lost 7 bases at V and 4 bases at J; junction bases unmatched: 6. This CDR3 region has 15 residues. The germline V gene has CDR1 SGHTA and CDR2 FQGNSA. CDR3: CASTKGLAGVETQYF. CDR3 bases: TGTGCCAGCACCAAAGGACTAGCGGGAGTAGAGACCCAGTACTTC.

The chain recombines TRBV2 with TRBJ1-2; 9 nucleotides align to TRBD1. Germline CDR1 SNHLY, CDR2 FYNNEI. This CDR3 region has 17 residues. Germline trimming cut 4 bases from V and 1 base from J; bases unmatched to any gene: 10. CDR3 DNA sequence: TGTGCCAGCAGTGGGCGGGGACAGGGAGGATTTAACTATGGCTACACCTTC. It yields the protein CASSGRGQGGFNYGYTF.

For this clone: Other DNA sequences in this sample translate to the same CDR3. The chain couples TRBV5-6 to TRBJ2-7, with 10 nucleotides matching TRBD1. Trimming removed 4 bases from V and 4 bases from J; junction bases left unmatched: 8. The CDR3 totals 15 residues. CDR1 is SGHDT and CDR2 is YYEEEE in the germline V gene. The CDR3 DNA reads as TGTGCCAGCAGCGTCGCGGGACAGGGGATGTACGAGCAGTACTTC. Its protein product is CASSVAGQGMYEQYF.

This sequence joins TRBV10-3 and TRBJ2-7; 7 bases map to TRBD2. Looked up from germline, CDR1 is ENHRY and CDR2 is SYGVKD. V lost 7 bases and J lost 5; bases outside the gene matches: 11. This CDR3 is 14 amino acids long. CDR3 coding DNA: TGTGCCATCAAAGTGGCTGGGGGAGGGGACGAGCAGTACTTC. Its protein is CAIKVAGGGDEQYF.

This clone has only one observation. The rearrangement uses TRBV10-3 and TRBJ2-7; 8 bases are a match to TRBD2. CDR3 length equals 14 residues. V shed 6 bases, J shed 6 bases, and the junction held 10 bases outside the gene matches. The germline V gene encodes CDR1 ENHRY and CDR2 SYGVKD. The CDR3 loop reads CAIRNRSGKTEQYF. CDR3 bases: TGTGCCATCAGGAATCGTAGCGGGAAGACCGAGCAGTACTTC.

CDR3 DNA: TGTGCCAGTAGCGATACACGACTAGCGGGAGCTGACGAGCAGTACTTC. Amino acids: CASSDTRLAGADEQYF. This rearrangement joins TRBV19 to TRBJ2-7; 12 positions match TRBD2. Germline V gene sequence: CDR1 LNHDA, CDR2 SQIVND (reference sequence). This CDR3 is 16 amino acids long. J lost 5 bases, V lost 6 bases, and 11 bases had no gene match. The full variable domain, with the rest looked up from reference TRBV19 and TRBJ2-7, is DGGITQSPKYLFRKEGQNVTLSCEQNLNHDAMYWYRQDPGQGLRLIYYSQIVNDFQKGDIAEGYSVSREKKESFPLTVTSAQKNPTAFYLCASSDTRLAGADEQYFGPGTRLTVT.

V gene TRBV2 combines with J gene TRBJ2-5; 7 bases fit TRBD1. The CDR3 spans 14 residues. CDR1 SNHLY and CDR2 FYNNEI come from the germline V gene. With V trimmed by 5 bases and J by 1 base, 4 bases remained unmatched. CDR3 nucleotide sequence: TGTGCCAGCAGTTCCGGACAGGTCCAAGAGACCCAGTACTTC. This codes for CASSSGQVQETQYF.

This chain joins TRBV19 and TRBJ1-5; 8 bases fit TRBD1. This CDR3 is built from 18 residues. V trimming: 3 bases; J trimming: 6 bases; junction bases outside the gene matches: 16. Looked up from germline, CDR1 is LNHDA and CDR2 is SQIVND (reference sequence). The chain's CDR3 is CASSITLRGLPGGQPQHF. The CDR3 DNA sequence: TGTGCCAGTAGTATCACCCTCAGGGGGCTACCGGGAGGTCAGCCCCAGCATTTT.

In its sample, this clone was seen once. The J gene is TRBJ1-2, the V gene TRBV7-2, with no clear D. Germline V gene data show CDR1 as SGHTA and CDR2 as FQGNSA. The CDR3 length is 14 residues. Deletions cut 6 bases from V and 0 bases from J, with 11 bases between. CDR3 bases: TGTGCCAGCAGGACCGGAGGGTCTAACTATGGCTACACCTTC. It is translated as CASRTGGSNYGYTF.

The V gene is TRBV28, the J gene TRBJ2-1; D perhaps matches TRBD2 (6 bases). Germline CDR1 MDHEN, CDR2 SYDVKM. The CDR3 has 18 residues. V was shortened by 5 bases and J by 12 bases, with 32 bases between the two germline ends. The CDR3 DNA is TGTGCCAGCAGTCCCCCGTCTCTCTTTGCGGGGCATAGCAAAGGGCAGTTCTTC. Its translation: CASSPPSLFAGHSKGQFF.

V usage is TRBV2 and J usage is TRBJ1-1; 11 bases align to TRBD1. The germline CDR1 and CDR2 sequences are SNHLY and FYNNEI. The CDR3 covers 13 residues. The J segment lost 11 bases and the V segment lost 3 bases, leaving 5 bases of the junction unmatched. The CDR3, as DNA: TGTGCCAGCAGTGAGTGGACAGGGGGCGCCGCTTTCTTT. The encoded protein is CASSEWTGGAAFF. The entire variable domain, with the rest obtained from reference TRBV2 and TRBJ1-1, is as follows: EPEVTQTPSHQVTQMGQEVILRCVPISNHLYFYWYRQILGQKVEFLVSFYNNEISEKSEIFDDQFSVERPDGSNFTLKIRSTKLEDSAMYFCASSEWTGGAAFFGQGTRLTVV.

The chain uses TRBV30 and TRBJ1-4; D call uncertain. CDR1 GTSNPN and CDR2 SVGIG come from the germline V gene (reference sequence). The CDR3 loop spans 13 amino acids. V lost 0 bases to trimming and J lost 8 bases, with 10 bases between them. This CDR3 reads CAWSVRPREKLFF. The CDR3 DNA reads as TGTGCCTGGAGTGTACGCCCCAGAGAAAAACTGTTTTTT.

A single count supports this clone. The CDR3 sequence is CASSLGRSSYNEQFF. The CDR3 DNA is TGTGCCAGCAGCTTAGGGCGGAGCTCCTACAATGAGCAGTTCTTC. This sequence joins TRBV11-2 and TRBJ2-1; D ambiguous. Germline V gene lookup returns CDR1 SGHAT and CDR2 FQNNGV. V lost 1 base and J 0 bases, leaving 7 bases between the germline ends. The CDR3 has 15 amino acids.

CDR3 nucleotides: TGTGCCTGGAGTCGGAGCGACCAAGAGACCCAGTACTTC. It yields the protein CAWSRSDQETQYF. The V gene is TRBV30, the J gene TRBJ2-5; no reliable D call. CDR1 is GTSNPN, CDR2 SVGIG, per germline (reference sequence). V lost 2 bases to trimming and J lost 0 bases, with 7 bases between them. This CDR3 region has 13 residues.

For the CDR3, the DNA is TGTGCCAGCAGTGCTCCAAAACGGGACAGCAACTATGGCTACACCTTC. The encoded protein is CASSAPKRDSNYGYTF. This chain links TRBV2 with TRBJ1-2, with TRBD1 matching over 7 bases. The V gene end was trimmed by 4 bases and the J gene end by 2 bases; junction bases not matched to a gene: 10. CDR3 length equals 16 residues. The germline V gene has CDR1 SNHLY and CDR2 FYNNEI.

This clone was seen only a few times. CDR3 nucleotide sequence: TGTGCCTGGAACAGGACAGGGGCTCAGCCCCAGCATTTT. Protein product: CAWNRTGAQPQHF. This rearrangement joins TRBV30 to TRBJ1-5, with 9 bases aligning to TRBD1. V trimming: 4 bases; J trimming: 6 bases; junction bases outside the gene matches: 4. Germline-derived CDR1 and CDR2 are GTSNPN and SVGIG (reference sequence). This CDR3 comprises 13 residues.

The V gene is TRBV7-9, the J gene TRBJ1-3; 7 nucleotides agree with TRBD1. J lost 8 bases, V lost 5 bases, and 21 bases had no gene match. Germline V gene sequence: CDR1 SEHNR, CDR2 FQNEAQ (reference sequence). The length of the CDR3 is 18 residues. CDR3 nucleotides: TGTGCCAGCAGCCTACCGAAACGGATCCAAGGGGGCAGAGACACCATATATTTT. Residues: CASSLPKRIQGGRDTIYF.

V and J are TRBV4-2 and TRBJ1-2, with D unclear. The V end lost 0 bases, the J end lost 6 bases, and 14 bases lay between the germline ends. The germline gives CDR1 LGHNA, CDR2 YNFKEQ. The CDR3 runs 15 residues. The CDR3 reads CASSQDAAVRDGYTF. In DNA, the CDR3 is TGTGCCAGCAGCCAAGACGCTGCGGTGAGGGATGGCTACACCTTC.

The genes are TRBV20-1 and TRBJ2-2; D remains ambiguous. The CDR3 runs to 11 residues. Germline lookup yields CDR1 DFQATT and CDR2 SNEGSKA (reference sequence). CDR3 coding DNA: TGCAGCATAGCGAACACCGGGGAGCTGTTTTTT. Its translation is CSIANTGELFF.